This record covers a single T cell receptor (beta chain). The antigen is unknown. The CDR3 consists of 15 residues. Per germline, CDR1 SGDLS and CDR2 YYNGEE. The V and J ends lost 0 bases and 3 bases, in that order; junction bases with no gene match: 2. This entry comes from a study of cytomegalovirus exposure and HLA in healthy donors. Study-level points and caveats: Earlier analysis yielded a pattern in which most TCR beta V segments were productive about 90% or about 30% of the time. Common viral pathogens seemed to be connected with several of the most significant clusters, according to a later analysis. Most subjects' HLA-A and HLA-B alleles were reportedly predicted from TCR beta sequences.

The PCR made use of 60 Vbeta and 13 Jbeta primers. Libraries were prepared by immunoSEQ multiplex PCR; TCRdb keeps only in-frame clonotypes and omits some of them. In all, the sample yields 60,000 to 65,000 clones. Sample: PBMCs. The sequence was collected from a woman younger than 35 in good health and CMV-seronegative. J is TRBJ2-1 and V is TRBV9; 8 bases fit TRBD2. The CDR3 loop reads CASSVAGRDYNEQFF. The CDR3 DNA reads TGTGCCAGCAGCGTAGCCGGGAGGGACTACAATGAGCAGTTCTTC.